These 27 T cell receptor beta chains were sequenced from one sample in a study of blood T cell repertoires in COVID-19. Profiled with immunoSEQ multiplex PCR; TCRdb holds only in-frame clones, not every one. Of some 390,000 clones listed, around 87% were seen once; the top ten hold approximately 2.4%. Sequencing was performed on peripheral blood. The source of these receptors is a woman aged 55-75 years with COVID-19, enrolled during active disease.

This chain joins TRBV2 and TRBJ1-2; D may be TRBD1 (6 bases). Trimming left V 1 base short and J 6 bases short, with 12 bases between. CDR1 is SNHLY and CDR2 is FYNNEI in the germline V gene. The length of the CDR3 is 14 residues. The DNA of the CDR3 is TGTGCCAGCAGTGAAGAGGGGGTCTTAAATGGCTACACCTTC. This sequence encodes CASSEEGVLNGYTF.

The V gene is TRBV7-9, the J gene TRBJ1-5; TRBD1 agrees at 7 bases. The CDR3 has 14 residues. Germline CDR1 reads SEHNR; CDR2 reads FQNEAQ (reference sequence). Unmatched junction bases numbered 7, after V lost 6 bases and J lost 5 bases. CDR3 bases: TGTGCCAGCAGTCCCGGGACAGTAGATCAGCCCCAGCATTTT. Translation gives CASSPGTVDQPQHF. Full variable domain (remainder filled in from reference TRBV7-9 and TRBJ1-5): DTGVSQNPRHKITKRGQNVTFRCDPISEHNRLYWYRQTLGQGPEFLTYFQNEAQLEKSRLLSDRFSAERPKGSFSTLEIQRTEQGDSAMYLCASSPGTVDQPQHFGDGTRLSIL.

The rearrangement links TRBV6-2 or TRBV6-3 to TRBJ2-1, with 8 bases matching TRBD2. V shed 2 bases, J shed 6 bases, and the junction held 6 bases outside the gene matches. CDR1 and CDR2 (germline): MNHEY, SVGEGT. The CDR3 consists of 15 residues. CDR3 amino acids: CASSYGSGGLNEQFF. CDR3 nucleotide sequence: TGTGCCAGCAGTTACGGCTCGGGGGGGCTCAATGAGCAGTTCTTC.

The chain links TRBV5-1 to TRBJ1-5; D is ambiguous. In germline, CDR1 is SGHRS, CDR2 YFSETQ. This CDR3 is built from 15 residues. Trimming shortened V by 0 bases and J by 4 bases, and 11 bases separated the two germline ends. Here the CDR3 DNA reads TGCGCCAGCAGCTTGGACACGCAACCAAATCAGCCCCAGCATTTT. It is translated as CASSLDTQPNQPQHF.

The chain has TRBV7-8 and TRBJ1-2; TRBD1 might be the D (6 bases). The germline V gene encodes CDR1 SGHVS and CDR2 FQNEAQ. The V end lost 4 bases, the J end lost 5 bases, and 14 bases lay between the germline ends. This CDR3 has 14 amino acids. CDR3 DNA: TGTGCCAGCAGCTCCCCCCCAGGGGAGTATGGCTACACCTTC. This translates into CASSSPPGEYGYTF.

The V and J genes are TRBV4-1 and TRBJ1-1; D perhaps matches TRBD1 (6 bases). The CDR3 covers 16 residues. Trimming took 4 bases from V and 1 from J, leaving 16 bases between them. Germline CDR1 MGHRA, CDR2 YSYEKL. The CDR3 DNA sequence: TGCGCCAGCAGCCCTGTGGGGGGGGGCTGGAACACTGAAGCTTTCTTT. Its protein product is CASSPVGGGWNTEAFF.

The chain links TRBV10-2 to TRBJ2-5; unclear D gene. The ends were cut back, 7 bases at V and 5 bases at J, with 11 bases in the middle. CDR3 length: 12 amino acids. In germline, CDR1 is WSHSY, CDR2 SAAADI. The CDR3 loop is CASTSSRETQYF. CDR3 in DNA: TGCGCCAGCACGAGTTCCAGGGAGACCCAGTACTTC.

J is TRBJ1-2 and V is TRBV5-5, with D unresolved. This CDR3 is built from 13 residues. The germline V and J ends were trimmed by 0 bases and 4 bases, with 7 bases remaining between them. The germline V gene has CDR1 SGHKS and CDR2 YYEKEE (reference sequence). CDR3 nucleotides: TGTGCCAGCAGCTTGGGGCCCTCCTATGGCTACACCTTC. Amino acids: CASSLGPSYGYTF.

V is TRBV5-6 and J is TRBJ1-1, with 7 bases fitting TRBD1. V trimming: 6 bases; J trimming: 3 bases; junction bases outside the gene matches: 20. This CDR3 has 18 amino acids. Germline CDR1 SGHDT, CDR2 YYEEEE. The CDR3 is CASTFLDRVFYSDTEAFF. The CDR3 coding sequence is TGTGCCAGCACCTTCCTCGACAGGGTTTTTTATTCAGACACTGAAGCTTTCTTT. The full variable domain, its missing parts supplied by reference TRBV5-6 and TRBJ1-1, is DAGVTQSPTHLIKTRGQQVTLRCSPKSGHDTVSWYQQALGQGPQFIFQYYEEEERQRGNFPDRFSGHQFPNYSSELNVNALLLGDSALYLCASTFLDRVFYSDTEAFFGQGTRLTVV.

The chain combines TRBV29-1 with TRBJ1-2; perhaps TRBD1 as D (5 bases). The CDR3 runs 12 residues. CDR1 and CDR2 from the germline V gene are SQVTM and ANQGSEA. V lost 2 bases and J 8 bases, leaving 12 bases between the germline ends. In DNA, the CDR3 is TGCAGCGTTGAACTTCCGACAGAAGGCTACACCTTC. Translating it yields CSVELPTEGYTF.

This rearrangement joins TRBV6-5 to TRBJ1-1; tentative D call: TRBD1 (6 bases). The germline gives CDR1 MNHEY, CDR2 SVGAGI. The CDR3 length is 14 residues. Trimming left V 4 bases short and J 0 bases short, with 9 bases between. CDR3 amino acids: CASSLTGMNTEAFF. CDR3 coding DNA: TGTGCCAGCAGTTTGACAGGCATGAACACTGAAGCTTTCTTT.

This clone showed up just a few times. The chain uses TRBV7-8 and TRBJ1-2; the D gene is possibly TRBD1 (6 bases). The CDR3 length is 12 residues. CDR1 and CDR2 from the germline V gene are SGHVS and FQNEAQ. V was clipped by 8 bases and J by 7 bases, with 14 bases between them. This chain's CDR3 is CASGRQGFGYTF. CDR3 DNA sequence: TGTGCCAGCGGGCGTCAGGGGTTTGGCTACACCTTC.

The chain is built from TRBV19 and TRBJ2-1; TRBD1 aligns across 9 bases. The length of the CDR3 is 15 residues. Losses at the gene ends were 5 bases for V and 8 bases for J; bases not matched to a gene: 10. Germline V gives CDR1 LNHDA, CDR2 SQIVND (reference sequence). CDR3 region: CASSGVGTGIDEQFF. The CDR3 nucleotides are TGTGCCAGTAGTGGTGTTGGGACAGGGATCGATGAGCAGTTCTTC.

The rearrangement uses TRBV5-1 and TRBJ2-3; 9 bases are shared with TRBD2. With V trimmed by 0 bases and J by 0 bases, 5 bases remained unmatched. Looked up from germline, CDR1 is SGHRS and CDR2 is YFSETQ. The CDR3 consists of 17 residues. The CDR3 sequence is CASSLDRLAVSTDTQYF. The CDR3 nucleotides are TGCGCCAGCAGCTTGGACCGACTAGCGGTTAGCACAGATACGCAGTATTTT.

This clone was detected once. The rearrangement links TRBV6-5 to TRBJ2-7; a weak D match, TRBD1 (6 bases). The CDR3 has 14 amino acids. In germline, CDR1 is MNHEY, CDR2 SVGAGI. V shed 5 bases and J shed 0 bases, with 11 bases lying between them. CDR3 region: CASSTGTTSYEQYF. The CDR3, as DNA: TGTGCCAGCAGTACCGGGACAACCTCCTACGAGCAGTACTTC.

The J gene is TRBJ2-4, the V gene TRBV20-1, with 8 bases lining up with TRBD2. CDR1 and CDR2 from the germline V gene are DFQATT and SNEGSKA (reference sequence). This CDR3 comprises 12 residues. Unmatched junction bases numbered 2, after V lost 3 bases and J lost 7 bases. In nucleotides, the CDR3 is TGCAGTGCTAGTCGCGGGGGGAACATTCAGTACTTC. As protein: CSASRGGNIQYF.

V gene TRBV2 combines with J gene TRBJ2-7; D is perhaps TRBD2 (5 bases). The CDR3 runs 12 residues. Germline V gene data show CDR1 as SNHLY and CDR2 as FYNNEI. Trimming stripped 7 bases from V and 3 bases from J, with 10 bases between. The CDR3 sequence: CASKGEGYEQYF. DNA for the CDR3: TGTGCCAGCAAGGGTGAGGGCTACGAGCAGTACTTC.

The gene calls are TRBV5-1 and TRBJ1-6; 8 nucleotides line up with TRBD1. The V and J ends lost 4 bases and 2 bases, in that order; junction bases with no gene match: 5. The CDR3 has 16 amino acids. Looked up from germline, CDR1 is SGHRS and CDR2 is YFSETQ. This chain's CDR3 is CASSKQGEAYNSPLHF. The CDR3, as DNA: TGCGCCAGCAGCAAACAGGGGGAGGCCTATAATTCACCCCTCCACTTT.

The genes are TRBV3-1 (or the pseudogene TRBV3-2) and TRBJ2-2; no firm D call. CDR1 and CDR2 (germline): LGHDT, YNNKEL (reference sequence). There are 14 residues in the CDR3. With 2 bases removed from V and 6 bases from J, the gap between germline ends came to 10 bases. Here the CDR3 DNA reads TGTGCCAGCAGCCAACCGGAGAGGCCCGGGGAGCTGTTTTTT. This translates into CASSQPERPGELFF.

The chain joins TRBV9 to TRBJ1-1; 8 bases match TRBD1. Trimming cost V 3 bases and J 5 bases; bases outside gene matches: 9. The CDR3 has 15 residues. From germline, CDR1 is SGDLS and CDR2 YYNGEE. CDR3 in DNA: TGTGCCAGCAGCGGGACAGGGAGCCTCGGGACTGAAGCTTTCTTT. Its protein is CASSGTGSLGTEAFF.

The V gene is TRBV9, the J gene TRBJ2-1; 9 bases align to TRBD2. Germline lookup yields CDR1 SGDLS and CDR2 YYNGEE. The CDR3 extends over 16 amino acids. V shed 3 bases, J shed 6 bases, and the junction held 10 bases outside the gene matches. CDR3 bases: TGTGCCAGCAGCGCTCCCCGCGGGGGGGACCTCAATGAGCAGTTCTTC. Amino acid sequence: CASSAPRGGDLNEQFF. The variable domain in full, completed from reference TRBV9 and TRBJ2-1, reads DSGVTQTPKHLITATGQRVTLRCSPRSGDLSVYWYQQSLDQGLQFLIQYYNGEERAKGNILERFSAQQFPDLHSELNLSSLELGDSALYFCASSAPRGGDLNEQFFGPGTRLTVL.

This sequence joins TRBV24-1 and TRBJ1-3, with 9 bases identical to TRBD1. The CDR3 loop spans 16 amino acids. Germline V gene sequence: CDR1 KGHDR, CDR2 SFDVKD. The ends lost 2 bases at V and 3 bases at J; junction bases unmatched: 4. CDR3 nucleotides: TGTGCCACCAGTGATTCAGGGACAGGGTTTGGAAACACCATATATTTT. Translating gives CATSDSGTGFGNTIYF.

CDR3 protein: CEPCRGGPENEKLFF. The CDR3 DNA reads TGTGAGCCATGCCGAGGGGGACCCGAAAATGAAAAACTGTTTTTT. The chain carries TRBV14 and TRBJ1-4; a weak D match, TRBD1 (6 bases). This CDR3 has 15 residues. Germline V gene data show CDR1 as SGHDN and CDR2 as FVKESK.

The J gene is TRBJ1-4, the V gene TRBV27; D is unclear. The CDR3 is 20 residues long. Looked up from germline, CDR1 is MNHEY and CDR2 is SMNVEV (reference sequence). The V end was cut by 2 bases, the J end by 3 bases, with 25 bases between. The CDR3, as DNA: TGTGCCAGCAGTTTAACATCCCTTGTGTGGGGTCTAGCGGCTAATGAAAAACTGTTTTTT. Amino acids: CASSLTSLVWGLAANEKLFF. The variable domain in full, with the rest retrieved from reference TRBV27 and TRBJ1-4, is EAQVTQNPRYLITVTGKKLTVTCSQNMNHEYMSWYRQDPGLGLRQIYYSMNVEVTDKGDVPEGYKVSRKEKRNFPLILESPSPNQTSLYFCASSLTSLVWGLAANEKLFFGSGTQLSVL.

The rearrangement joins TRBV2 to TRBJ1-1; D unresolved. The CDR3 covers 16 residues. Germline V lookup: CDR1 SNHLY, CDR2 FYNNEI. V shed 4 bases and J shed 2 bases, with 17 bases lying between them. The DNA for the CDR3 is TGTGCCAGCAGTGTACGAGTGCGACTGACTAACACTGAAGCTTTCTTT. It codes for CASSVRVRLTNTEAFF.

The rearrangement uses TRBV28 and TRBJ2-4; a possible D gene is TRBD1 (6 bases). Looked up from germline, CDR1 is MDHEN and CDR2 is SYDVKM. The CDR3 is 15 amino acids. V was pared by 8 bases and J by 3 bases, with 17 bases between. CDR3 bases: TGTGCCAGCCTCAAAAGGGGGTCGGGCAAAAACATTCAGTACTTC. Amino acid sequence: CASLKRGSGKNIQYF. The complete variable domain, with remaining parts taken from reference TRBV28 and TRBJ2-4, reads DVKVTQSSRYLVKRTGEKVFLECVQDMDHENMFWYRQDPGLGLRLIYFSYDVKMKEKGDIPEGYSVSREKKERFSLILESASTNQTSMYLCASLKRGSGKNIQYFGAGTRLSVL.

This chain joins TRBV18 and TRBJ1-6, with D possibly matching TRBD1 (5 bases). Germline V gene sequence: CDR1 KGHSH, CDR2 LQKENI. CDR3 length: 21 residues. Trimming stripped 3 bases from V and 0 bases from J, with 24 bases between. As DNA, the CDR3 is TGTGCCAGCTCACCCTTCCTTACCCAGGGAAGAAGCGTCTCCTATAATTCACCCCTCCACTTT. Its translation is CASSPFLTQGRSVSYNSPLHF.